The TCR beta chain described here comes from a study of early T cells in non-severe SARS-CoV-2 infection. A few counts support this clonotype. TCRdb re-called the 5' RACE reads through MiXCR, storing one row per CDR3 protein. Seen here are about 61,000 distinct CDR3 sequences, more than 10% observed once, and the top ten hold roughly 1.7%. V was cut by 0 bases and J by 1 base, with 8 bases left in between. This CDR3 contains 15 residues. The germline gives CDR1 SGDLS, CDR2 YYNGEE. The V and J genes are TRBV9 and TRBJ2-4; the D gene is possibly TRBD2 (6 bases). Sequencing input: whole blood. This receptor was taken from an adult who was a healthcare worker with PCR-confirmed SARS-CoV-2 infection or an uninfected control (not recorded which). CDR3 protein: CASSVEEGAKNIQYF. The DNA for the CDR3 is TGTGCCAGCAGCGTAGAGGAGGGGGCCAAAAACATTCAGTACTTC.